The entry below gives a single T cell receptor (beta chain) sequence along with its context. Its specificity is not known. These data belong to a study of response to subunit inactivated influenza vaccine. General study results and limits: Seasonal influenza vaccination, on each occasion, was suggested by the authors to recruit few new T cells.

Via MiXCR, TCRdb re-called the RT-PCR reads, giving one row per CDR3 protein. The sample has over 450,000 distinct CDR3 sequences; 10% to 15% are singletons. This material consisted of PBMCs from blood, taken 35 to 45 days after vaccination. This clonotype was obtained from a man in his forties or fifties who received an inactivated influenza vaccine.

The CDR3 is CASSSSTATYEQYF. The DNA for the CDR3 is TGTGCCAGCAGTTCCTCGACAGCCACCTACGAGCAGTACTTC. This chain uses TRBV6-2 or TRBV6-3 with TRBJ2-7, with D perhaps matching TRBD1 (5 bases). This CDR3 is built from 14 residues. Looked up from germline, CDR1 is MNHEY and CDR2 is SVGEGT. The V end was cut by 4 bases, the J end by 2 bases, with 12 bases between.